The sample holds a few counts of the clone carrying this T cell receptor (beta chain). These data originate in a study of T-cell reconstitution after alpha-beta-depleted transplantation in children. Preparation of the TCRbeta library was carried out with unique molecular identifiers. TCRdb used MiXCR to reprocess the PCR reads, holding one entry per CDR3 protein. Found here are 170,000 or so distinct CDR3 sequences, approximately 7% of them singletons; the top ten hold approximately 2.9%. The CDR3 sequence is 14 residues long. V trimming: 3 bases; J trimming: 8 bases; junction bases outside the gene matches: 8.

The clonotype was recovered from a human donor who donated a stem cell graft to a child with Wiskott-Aldrich syndrome. Sample: PBMCs from the stem cell graft donor, taken from the stem cell graft. V gene TRBV12-3 or TRBV12-4 combines with J gene TRBJ1-2; TRBD1 matches 8 bases. The CDR3 DNA sequence: TGTGCCAGCAGTTTGGACAGGGAAGCGGGCGGCTACACCTTC. It codes for CASSLDREAGGYTF.